The sequence of this TCR beta chain was determined in a study of cytomegalovirus exposure and HLA in healthy donors. Both 60 Vbeta primers and 13 Jbeta primers went into the PCR. TCRdb's table, derived via immunoSEQ multiplex PCR, lists solely in-frame clones and lacks some. The profile shows some 120,000 clones, about three quarters of them singletons. Sequencing input: PBMCs. This receptor was obtained from a middle-aged woman in good health and CMV-seropositive.

CDR3 in DNA: TGCAGCGTGAGGACAGGGTACGGCTACACCTTC. It encodes CSVRTGYGYTF. This rearrangement joins TRBV29-1 to TRBJ1-2, with 8 bases matching TRBD1. Unmatched junction bases numbered 5, after V lost 6 bases and J lost 8 bases. Per the germline V gene, CDR1 is SQVTM and CDR2 is ANQGSEA. CDR3 length equals 11 residues.